Listed below are T cell receptor beta chains from one sample, sequenced in a study of OX40 agonist ivuxolimab in advanced cancers. Method: immunoSEQ multiplex PCR; TCRdb's copy keeps in-frame clones and lacks some. The sample lists roughly 81,000 clones, nearly 95% occurring once. The sample in question was CD4+ or CD8+ T cells sorted from blood, obtained in a trial of the OX40 agonist ivuxolimab. The receptors here all came from an adult with an advanced solid tumor such as melanoma, head and neck, liver or kidney cancer. The CDR3 runs from the conserved cysteine through the conserved F or W. D genes are given only for firm matches. Some rows have no size entry. The others give once, few or many, or a class for an expanded clone.

TRBV30	once	-	TRBJ2-7	TGTGCCTGGAGTGTAGCGGTGTGGCGGGAGCAGTACTTC	CAWSVAVWREQYF
TRBV7-2	-	-	TRBJ2-7	TGTGCCAGCAGCTCTACCCCGGGACGCTACGAGCAGTACTTC	CASSSTPGRYEQYF
TRBV27	-	TRBD1	TRBJ2-3	TGTGCCAGCAGTTTCCGGGACAGGGTCCCAGATACGCAGTATTTT	CASSFRDRVPDTQYF
TRBV27	-	-	TRBJ1-1	TGTGCCAGCAGTATCCGACACGGGTTGAACACTGAAGCTTTCTTT	CASSIRHGLNTEAFF
TRBV7-2	-	-	TRBJ2-1	TGTGCCAGCAGCTTCCCGCCGCACAATGAGCAGTTCTTC	CASSFPPHNEQFF
TRBV27	-	-	TRBJ2-1	TGTGCCAGCAGTTGGGGACGGGCCTCCTACAATGAGCAGTTCTTC	CASSWGRASYNEQFF
TRBV9	-	TRBD2	TRBJ2-1	TGTGCCAGCAGCGCTTGGGGACTAGCGGAAAATGAGCAGTTCTTC	CASSAWGLAENEQFF
TRBV7-9	once	-	TRBJ2-5	TGTGCCAGCAGCTTATTGCGTGGAACCGGGGCCCAGTACTTC	CASSLLRGTGAQYF
TRBV27	-	TRBD1	TRBJ2-7	TGTGCCAGCCGGGACAGGGGTCGCTACGAGCAGTACTTC	CASRDRGRYEQYF
TRBV2	-	-	TRBJ2-2	TGTGCCAGCAGTGAAGCCTACGGGGAGCTGTTTTTT	CASSEAYGELFF
TRBV9	-	-	TRBJ2-1	TGTGCCAGCAGCGTAGGGTGGGGTGGGCATGAGCAGTTCTTC	CASSVGWGGHEQFF
TRBV19	-	-	TRBJ2-7	TGTGCCAGTAGTCCCGGGCCCGGGTACGAGCAGTACTTC	CASSPGPGYEQYF
TRBV7-3	-	-	TRBJ2-2	TGTGCCAGCAGCCCCGGGTGGGGAACCGGGGAGCTGTTTTTT	CASSPGWGTGELFF
TRBV27	-	TRBD2	TRBJ2-3	TGTGCCAGCAGTTCCGGGACTAGCCCCAGCACAGATACGCAGTATTTT	CASSSGTSPSTDTQYF
TRBV9	-	-	TRBJ2-3	TGTGCCAGCAGTACAGGACTTGGGAGCACAGATACGCAGTATTTT	CASSTGLGSTDTQYF
TRBV7-9	-	TRBD2	TRBJ2-1	TGTGCCAGCAGCCCCCCCCTAGCGGTTGAGCAGTTCTTC	CASSPPLAVEQFF
TRBV7-3	-	TRBD2	TRBJ2-1	TGTGCCAGCAGCGGGACTAGCGGGCCCTACAATGAGCAGTTCTTC	CASSGTSGPYNEQFF
TRBV7-8	-	-	TRBJ1-1	TGTGCCAGCAGCTTAGGGGGGGACACTGAAGCTTTCTTT	CASSLGGDTEAFF
TRBV6-6	-	-	TRBJ2-3	TGTGCCAGCAGTTACTGGTGGGCCACTAGCACAGATACGCAGTATTTT	CASSYWWATSTDTQYF
TRBV19	-	TRBD1	TRBJ2-7	TGTGCCAGTTCGACTGGACAGGGGGCTTCCTACGAGCAGTACTTC	CASSTGQGASYEQYF
TRBV5-1	few	-	TRBJ1-2	TGCGCCAGCAGCTTGGGGGGCAGGGACTATGGCTACACCTTC	CASSLGGRDYGYTF
TRBV9	-	TRBD2	TRBJ2-2	TGTGCCAGCAGAATAGCGGGAGTTAGCACCGGGGAGCTGTTTTTT	CASRIAGVSTGELFF
TRBV4-3	-	TRBD2	TRBJ2-1	TGCGCCAGCAGCCCAGGGACTAGCACCAATGAGCAGTTCTTC	CASSPGTSTNEQFF
TRBV20-1	-	-	TRBJ1-1	TGCAGTGCCTGGAATACTGAAGCTTTCTTT	CSAWNTEAFF
TRBV14	-	-	TRBJ1-3	TGTGCCAGCAGCCAACTTTCCTCCTTTACATGGAGCTCTGGAAACACCATATATTTT	CASSQLSSFTWSSGNTIYF
TRBV9	once	-	TRBJ2-3	TGTGCCAGCAGCGTAGGGCCAGTAGCCAGCACAGATACGCAGTATTTT	CASSVGPVASTDTQYF
TRBV9	-	TRBD2	TRBJ2-7	TGTGCCAGCAGCGCTAGCGGGTTAGGTTACGAGCAGTACTTC	CASSASGLGYEQYF
TRBV6-5	-	TRBD2	TRBJ2-7	TGTGCCAGCAGTTACCCCGGGCTAGCGGTGTCAGAGCAGTACTTC	CASSYPGLAVSEQYF
TRBV20-1	once	TRBD1	TRBJ1-2	TGCAGCCGACAGGGGGCCCATGGCTACACCTTC	CSRQGAHGYTF
TRBV10-3	-	-	TRBJ2-1	TGTGCCATCAGTGAGTTCAGCGTTAGCTCCTACAATGAGCAGTTCTTC	CAISEFSVSSYNEQFF
TRBV9	-	-	TRBJ2-1	TGTGCCAGCAGCGTAGAAGGTTTGAGCTCCTACAATGAGCAGTTCTTC	CASSVEGLSSYNEQFF
TRBV7-9	-	TRBD2	TRBJ2-7	TGTGCCAGCAGCTCCCCTGAGCGGGAGGACAACGAGCAGTACTTC	CASSSPEREDNEQYF
TRBV7-9	-	TRBD2	TRBJ2-1	TGTGCCAGCAGCCTCGGACTAGCTTTGGATGAGCAGTTCTTC	CASSLGLALDEQFF
TRBV5-5	-	TRBD1	TRBJ1-2	TGTGCCAGCAGCTTGGTTCCTTCGGACAGGGAAAATTACTATGGCTACACCTTC	CASSLVPSDRENYYGYTF
TRBV4-3	-	-	TRBJ2-7	TGCGCCAGCAGCCAAGGTTCCAGGGACGTCCGTGGGCAGTACTTC	CASSQGSRDVRGQYF
TRBV7-8	-	-	TRBJ2-7	TGTGCCAGCAGCTTAGGGCCAGTCTACGAGCAGTACTTC	CASSLGPVYEQYF
TRBV6-4	-	-	TRBJ2-5	TGTGCCAGCAGTGACCTTGGGCCGGACCCCAGGACCCAGTACTTC	CASSDLGPDPRTQYF
TRBV11-3	-	-	TRBJ2-2	TGTGCCAGCAGCGAATACACCGGGGAGCTGTTTTTT	CASSEYTGELFF
TRBV19	-	-	TRBJ1-5	TGTGCCAGTAGTACCCACACCGCCATCCCATCCAATCAGCCCCAGCATTTT	CASSTHTAIPSNQPQHF
TRBV6-5	-	-	TRBJ1-4	TGTGCCAGCAGCCCTGACAGTGCAACTAATGAAAAACTGTTTTTT	CASSPDSATNEKLFF
TRBV5-1	-	-	TRBJ1-1	TGCGCCAGCAGCTTGTCGGCTGACTTGAACACTGAAGCTTTCTTT	CASSLSADLNTEAFF
TRBV5-5	-	-	TRBJ2-7	TGTGCCAGCAGCTTGGGAGAGCCCTACGAGCAGTACTTC	CASSLGEPYEQYF
TRBV28	-	-	TRBJ2-7	TGTGCCAGCAGTTTTCCCCCGAGAGGTGGATACGAGCAGTACTTC	CASSFPPRGGYEQYF
TRBV9	-	-	TRBJ2-7	TGTGCCAGCAGCGGGAGGGACAACTCCTACGAGCAGTACTTC	CASSGRDNSYEQYF
TRBV4-3	-	-	TRBJ2-5	TGCGCCAGCAGCAAACATGACTCCCTTCAAGAGACCCAGTACTTC	CASSKHDSLQETQYF
TRBV6-1	-	-	TRBJ1-5	TGTGCCAGCAGGGGTGGAGTGTATAGCAATCAGCCCCAGCATTTT	CASRGGVYSNQPQHF
TRBV11-2	-	-	TRBJ2-1	TGTGCCAGCAGCTCCCAGCCAGTAGAGCCCTACAATGAGCAGTTCTTC	CASSSQPVEPYNEQFF
TRBV28	-	TRBD1	TRBJ1-1	TGTGCCAGCAGCCTAGGGCGGGGACAGGGGAACACTGAAGCTTTCTTT	CASSLGRGQGNTEAFF
TRBV29-1	-	-	TRBJ2-1	TGCAGCGTACGCGGGGACTTGAGCTCCTACAATGAGCAGTTCTTC	CSVRGDLSSYNEQFF